This paragraph reports one T cell receptor (beta chain). This receptor's antigen is unknown. Base qualities are not provided; no much larger clone lies one nucleotide away. This sample was included in a study of T cells and Merkel cell carcinoma outcomes (dated by TCRdb to the early 2020s). With regard to the full study: The study examined the tumor T-cell repertoire together with T-cell density as predictors of clinical outcome in patients with Merkel cell carcinoma. On the study overall, not on this receptor specifically: Clinical outcomes in Merkel cell carcinoma patients were reported to be predicted by T-cell repertoire features combined with T-cell density.

The library was generated by the immunoSEQ multiplex PCR assay. As stored in TCRdb, this immuneACCESS dataset retains in-frame rearrangements with V and J assigned. A fraction of the clones does not appear; measured against another copy, unresolved V genes explain less than half of the discrepancy, and the remainder lacks a known reason. This sample comprises some 19,000 clones, roughly 80% of them detected only once. The ten largest clones capture 3% to 3.5% of the sample. Samples came from patients with Merkel cell carcinoma. The CDR3 starts with the cysteine, ends with the phenylalanine, and has 13 residues. Only the CDR3 portion is preserved as DNA: 39 bases, with reading frame beginning at the first base. The germline V gene gives CDR1 as ENHRY and CDR2 as SYGVKD. Unmatched junction bases come to 12, with V trimmed by 9 bases and J by 8 bases.

The chain is made from TRBV10-3 and TRBJ1-2; 7 middle bases align to TRBD1. The TCR was taken from a human donor with Merkel cell carcinoma. Sequencing was done on a sample of tumor tissue from Merkel cell carcinoma. The CDR3 amino acid sequence is: CAIYNRGRGGYTF. Read as DNA, the sequence is TGTGCCATTTACAACAGGGGCCGCGGAGGCTACACCTTC.